The next 10 T cell receptor beta chains were all read from a single sample in a study of blood T cell repertoires in COVID-19. Assay used: immunoSEQ multiplex PCR; TCRdb lists only in-frame clones, some missing. Here the sample spans 20,000 to 30,000 clones, around 86% being singletons. The sample comprised peripheral blood. The receptor source for this set is a man between 70 and 80 years old with acute or convalescent COVID-19.

This chain uses TRBV9 with TRBJ2-1; 9 bases match TRBD1. The V gene end was trimmed by 4 bases and the J gene end by 4 bases; junction bases not matched to a gene: 6. Germline assignment: CDR1 SGDLS and CDR2 YYNGEE. The CDR3 is made up of 15 amino acids. CDR3 DNA: TGTGCCAGCAGCCAAGGACAGGGGTTATACAATGAGCAGTTCTTC. It is translated as CASSQGQGLYNEQFF.

The CDR3 DNA is TGTGCCAGCTGTAGCAGTACTAATTCACCCCTCCACTTT. Amino acid sequence: CASCSSTNSPLHF. The V and J genes are TRBV18 and TRBJ1-6, with D hard to call. CDR3 length: 13 residues. Germline V gives CDR1 KGHSH, CDR2 LQKENI. The V end lost 7 bases, the J end lost 6 bases, and 10 bases lay between the germline ends.

V gene TRBV6-5 combines with J gene TRBJ1-2; a weak D match, TRBD1 (6 bases). CDR1 is MNHEY and CDR2 is SVGAGI in the germline V gene. Trimming shortened V by 9 bases and J by 7 bases, and 18 bases separated the two germline ends. The length of the CDR3 is 13 residues. CDR3 amino acids: CARGGGSAGGYTF. The CDR3 bases are TGTGCCAGAGGGGGTGGTTCGGCGGGTGGCTACACCTTC.

This clone turned up a few times. The chain is built from TRBV10-3 and TRBJ2-2, with D possibly matching TRBD2 (7 bases). The V gene lost 5 bases and the J gene lost 6 bases, with 16 bases spanning the gap. CDR3 length: 15 amino acids. Germline V gene lookup returns CDR1 ENHRY and CDR2 SYGVKD. The CDR3 reads CAISSGGGAAGELFF. In DNA form, the CDR3 reads TGTGCCATCAGTAGCGGCGGGGGCGCAGCCGGGGAGCTGTTTTTT.

The V gene is TRBV28, the J gene TRBJ1-2; the D gene is possibly TRBD1 (6 bases). Germline V gives CDR1 MDHEN, CDR2 SYDVKM. The CDR3 is made up of 13 amino acids. The V end lost 7 bases, the J end lost 7 bases, and 16 bases lay between the germline ends. The CDR3 DNA follows: TGTGCCAGCAATAAACAGGGTCCCCTTGGCTACACCTTC. Its protein product is CASNKQGPLGYTF.

This clone was observed a few times. This rearrangement joins TRBV18 to TRBJ2-7, with a tentative D call TRBD1 (6 bases). Germline-derived CDR1 and CDR2 are KGHSH and LQKENI. The CDR3 has 16 amino acids. Trimming took 4 bases from V and 1 from J, leaving 17 bases between them. The CDR3 DNA reads TGTGCCAGCTCACAACTATTACTAGGACAGTCCTACGAGCAGTACTTC. Amino acid sequence: CASSQLLLGQSYEQYF.

The chain uses TRBV10-3 and TRBJ2-1; 7 bases map to TRBD2. Unmatched junction bases numbered 4, after V lost 2 bases and J lost 0 bases. This CDR3 is 16 amino acids long. From germline, CDR1 is ENHRY and CDR2 SYGVKD. Here the CDR3 reads CAISEGGVSSYNEQFF. CDR3 DNA: TGTGCCATCAGTGAGGGGGGGGTAAGCTCCTACAATGAGCAGTTCTTC.

The gene calls are TRBV19 and TRBJ1-2; TRBD1 matches at 7 bases. V dropped 1 base and J dropped 4; count of bases not matched to a gene: 9. The CDR3 is made up of 16 amino acids. The germline V gene has CDR1 LNHDA and CDR2 SQIVND (reference sequence). The CDR3 DNA is TGTGCCAGTAGTATAGCGGGAGGGGGCGAGCTCTATGGCTACACCTTC. Residues: CASSIAGGGELYGYTF.

This rearrangement joins TRBV24-1 to TRBJ2-5, with 10 bases identical to TRBD2. This CDR3 has 18 amino acids. Germline CDR1 is KGHDR and CDR2 is SFDVKD. J lost 5 bases, V lost 4 bases, and 15 bases had no gene match. The CDR3 region is CATSDPNPSGRVYETQYF. The CDR3 DNA is TGTGCCACCAGTGACCCCAACCCTAGCGGGAGAGTCTATGAGACCCAGTACTTC.

This clone was seen more than once but under ten times. CDR3 amino acids: CASSLSGAAADTQYF. The DNA of the CDR3 is TGTGCCAGCAGCTTAAGCGGCGCCGCCGCAGATACGCAGTATTTT. The V call is TRBV7-3, the J call TRBJ2-3; D gene unclear. V shed 1 base and J shed 4 bases, with 12 bases lying between them. Looked up from germline, CDR1 is SGHTA and CDR2 is FQGTGA. The CDR3 has 15 residues.